The rows below give T cell receptor beta chains drawn from one sample of a study of blood T cell repertoires in COVID-19. The protocol was immunoSEQ multiplex PCR, while the TCRdb copy is restricted to in-frame clones and leaves out a portion. The sample lists approximately 73,000 clones, roughly 86% occurring once. Source material: peripheral blood. Source of these receptors: a woman aged 55-69 years with acute or convalescent COVID-19. CDR3s include the opening cysteine and the closing phenylalanine or tryptophan. A D gene is named only where the DNA matches it firmly. Where a row states a size, it is once, few, many or the class of an expanded clone; other rows omit it.

d_gene	len	v_gene	j_gene	abundance	CDR3nt	CDR3aa
TRBD1	16	TRBV6-2/TRBV6-3	TRBJ1-5	few	TGTGCCAGCAGTTACTTTCCGACAGGGATGAATCAGCCCCAGCATTTT	CASSYFPTGMNQPQHF
-	14	TRBV18	TRBJ1-4	-	TGTGCCAGCTCACCACCGTCAGCTAATGAAAAACTGTTTTTT	CASSPPSANEKLFF
-	12	TRBV7-9	TRBJ2-7	-	TGTGCCAGCAGCTTAGCCGCCTACGAGCAGTACTTC	CASSLAAYEQYF
TRBD2	15	TRBV28	TRBJ2-1	-	TGTGCCAGCAGTTTCGCGGGGGGTACCTACAATGAGCAGTTCTTC	CASSFAGGTYNEQFF
TRBD1	13	TRBV6-5	TRBJ2-5	-	TGTGCCAGCAGTCCCGGGACAGGGGAGACCCAGTACTTC	CASSPGTGETQYF
TRBD1	15	TRBV28	TRBJ1-2	once	TGTGCCAGCAGTTTAAACTCCGGGACAGGGGATGGCTACACCTTC	CASSLNSGTGDGYTF
-	12	TRBV12-3/TRBV12-4	TRBJ2-7	-	TGTGCCAGCGGGTCCGGGGCCTACGAGCAGTACTTC	CASGSGAYEQYF
-	14	TRBV11-2	TRBJ2-7	-	TGTGCCAGCAGCTTAGGTGCGAGCTCCTACGAGCAGTACTTC	CASSLGASSYEQYF
TRBD1	14	TRBV9	TRBJ2-5	-	TGTGCCAGCAGCGTAAACGGGGACAGGGAGACCCAGTACTTC	CASSVNGDRETQYF
-	14	TRBV7-3	TRBJ2-7	-	TGTGCCAGCAGCTCGGGAGCGGGCCCATACGAGCAGTACTTC	CASSSGAGPYEQYF
TRBD1	15	TRBV28	TRBJ1-5	-	TGTGCCAGCAGTGGCGGGACAGGGTGGAATCAGCCCCAGCATTTT	CASSGGTGWNQPQHF
TRBD1	16	TRBV5-6	TRBJ1-4	-	TGTGCCAGCAGCTTGACAGGGGGCATTTCTAATGAAAAACTGTTTTTT	CASSLTGGISNEKLFF
-	14	TRBV3-1/TRBV3-2	TRBJ1-5	-	TGTGCCAGCAGCCAAACAGTTAGCAATCAGCCCCAGCATTTT	CASSQTVSNQPQHF
-	15	TRBV11-2	TRBJ2-5	-	TGTGCCAGCAGCTTAGACGCGGGGAGCCGGGGGACCCAGTACTTC	CASSLDAGSRGTQYF
-	10	TRBV20-1	TRBJ2-1	-	TGCAGTGCTATCCAAAATGAGCAGTTCTTC	CSAIQNEQFF
TRBD1	15	TRBV6-1	TRBJ1-3	-	TGTGCCAGCAGTGAAAGAGACAGGGGTGTAGACACCATATATTTT	CASSERDRGVDTIYF
-	13	TRBV29-1	TRBJ2-5	-	TGCAGCGTTGATACACAGCTCCAAGAGACCCAGTACTTC	CSVDTQLQETQYF
TRBD2	15	TRBV6-1	TRBJ2-2	-	TGTGCCAGCAGTGAATTAGCGGGGAACACCGGGGAGCTGTTTTTT	CASSELAGNTGELFF
-	13	TRBV7-3	TRBJ2-2	-	TGTGCCAGCAGCCTCACAGGGCCCGGGGAGCTGTTTTTT	CASSLTGPGELFF
TRBD1	15	TRBV24-1	TRBJ2-3	-	TGTGCCACCAGTGAACCCGGGACAGGGTTGGATACGCAGTATTTT	CATSEPGTGLDTQYF
-	15	TRBV4-3	TRBJ1-2	-	TGCGCCAGCAGCCAAGATAGGCGAGGTGACTATGGCTACACCTTC	CASSQDRRGDYGYTF
-	16	TRBV21-1	TRBJ2-7	-	TGTGCCAGCACCGAAACCCGGGACAGGGGGTGCTACGAGCAGTACTTC	CASTETRDRGCYEQYF
-	13	TRBV10-3	TRBJ1-4	-	TGTGCCATCAGTGAGCGGGCGGGGGAAAAACTGTTTTTT	CAISERAGEKLFF
-	14	TRBV30	TRBJ2-3	-	TGTGCCTGGAGTGTCGAGGGTGGTCCAGATACGCAGTATTTT	CAWSVEGGPDTQYF
-	16	TRBV7-2	TRBJ2-7	-	TGTGCCAGCAGCTTACTCCCATCGGAGGGAACCTACGAGCAGTACTTC	CASSLLPSEGTYEQYF
-	16	TRBV5-4	TRBJ2-6	-	TGTGCCAGCAGCCCGAGGAGGAACTCTGGGGCCAACGTCCTGACTTTC	CASSPRRNSGANVLTF
TRBD2	14	TRBV4-3	TRBJ2-3	-	TGCGCCAGCAAAAGGACTAGCGAGACAGATACGCAGTATTTT	CASKRTSETDTQYF
TRBD1	13	TRBV6-6	TRBJ1-4	-	TGTGCCAGCAGTTATACAGGGGATGAAAAACTGTTTTTT	CASSYTGDEKLFF
TRBD1	18	TRBV18	TRBJ2-7	once	TGTGCCAGCTCACAAGAAATTCCGGGACAGGGGGCTCGGTACGAGCAGTACTTC	CASSQEIPGQGARYEQYF
-	15	TRBV5-1	TRBJ2-2	-	TGCGCCAGCAGCTTCGGGGTAGCGAACACCGGGGAGCTGTTTTTT	CASSFGVANTGELFF
TRBD1	18	TRBV6-1	TRBJ1-5	-	TGTGCCAGCAGTGGAAGGGACAGCCTCTATTATAGCAATCAGCCCCAGCATTTT	CASSGRDSLYYSNQPQHF
TRBD2	15	TRBV6-2/TRBV6-3	TRBJ2-3	-	TGTGCCAGCAGTTCCTGGACTAGCAGCACAGATACGCAGTATTTT	CASSSWTSSTDTQYF
TRBD1	16	TRBV18	TRBJ2-2	-	TGTGCCAGCTCACCACCGGGACAGGGGGCAATCGGGGAGCTGTTTTTT	CASSPPGQGAIGELFF
-	13	TRBV10-3	TRBJ1-6	once	TGTGCCACGGAGGGCTCCTATAATTCACCCCTCCACTTT	CATEGSYNSPLHF
TRBD2	15	TRBV5-1	TRBJ2-1	-	TGCGCCAGCAGGTGGGACTATAACTCCTACAATGAGCAGTTCTTC	CASRWDYNSYNEQFF
-	15	TRBV5-1	TRBJ2-2	once	TGCGCCAGCAGCTGGATTGGAGGTGACACCGGGGAGCTGTTTTTT	CASSWIGGDTGELFF
-	15	TRBV7-9	TRBJ1-1	-	TGTGCCAGCAGCTTAGCGGTCGGACAGTCCACTGAAGCTTTCTTT	CASSLAVGQSTEAFF
-	15	TRBV6-5	TRBJ2-3	-	TGTGCCAGCAGTAGCTGGTCGGGGGAGGTGGATACGCAGTATTTT	CASSSWSGEVDTQYF
TRBD2	16	TRBV7-2	TRBJ2-7	-	TGTGCCAGCAGCTTAGAAATAACTAGCGGGGGGATCGAGCAGTACTTC	CASSLEITSGGIEQYF
TRBD1	15	TRBV4-3	TRBJ1-2	-	TGCGCCAGCAGCCAAGCCCTGGGACAGCCATATGGCTACACCTTC	CASSQALGQPYGYTF
-	14	TRBV3-1/TRBV3-2	TRBJ1-1	-	TGTGCCAGCAGCCAAGAATCGGCAGGGCCCAGCGCTTTCTTT	CASSQESAGPSAFF
-	12	TRBV12-3/TRBV12-4	TRBJ2-5	-	TGTGCCAGCAGTCCCATCGGGGAGACCCAGTACTTC	CASSPIGETQYF